This is a list of T cell receptor beta chains from one sample in a study of blood T cell repertoires in COVID-19. Clones were sequenced by immunoSEQ multiplex PCR, and TCRdb holds only the in-frame ones, with some missing. The sample comprises 200,000 to 250,000 clones, approximately 80% of which are singletons, and 1.5% to 2% rests with the top ten. The sequencing sample was made of PBMCs or T cells enriched from blood (not recorded which). The source of these receptors is a man in his 60s who had recovered from COVID-19. CDR3s include the opening cysteine and the closing phenylalanine or tryptophan. Each record gives: D gene, clone size, V gene, J gene, CDR3 protein, CDR3 DNA. A D gene is named only where the DNA matches it firmly. Size values are once, few and many counts, or a class for expanded clones, and some rows have none.

d_gene: .
abundance: few
v_gene: TRBV29-1
j_gene: TRBJ1-2
CDR3aa: CSVENRVNYGYTF
CDR3nt: TGCAGCGTTGAAAACAGGGTTAATTATGGCTACACCTTC

d_gene: .
abundance: .
v_gene: TRBV6-2/TRBV6-3
j_gene: TRBJ2-1
CDR3aa: CASSRPQSSYNEQFF
CDR3nt: TGTGCCAGCAGCCGCCCACAGAGCTCCTACAATGAGCAGTTCTTC

d_gene: TRBD1
abundance: .
v_gene: TRBV7-8
j_gene: TRBJ1-3
CDR3aa: CASSPTGAVNTIYF
CDR3nt: TGTGCCAGCAGCCCGACAGGGGCAGTAAACACCATATATTTT

d_gene: .
abundance: .
v_gene: TRBV19
j_gene: TRBJ1-5
CDR3aa: CASSISGQGNQPQHF
CDR3nt: TGTGCCAGTAGTATTTCTGGGCAGGGCAATCAGCCCCAGCATTTT

d_gene: .
abundance: .
v_gene: TRBV5-1
j_gene: TRBJ1-1
CDR3aa: CASSLGGGPNTEAFF
CDR3nt: TGCGCCAGCAGCTTGGGAGGGGGACCGAACACTGAAGCTTTCTTT

d_gene: .
abundance: few
v_gene: TRBV21-1
j_gene: TRBJ2-1
CDR3aa: CASSKEDRAYNEQFF
CDR3nt: TGTGCCAGCAGCAAAGAGGACAGGGCCTACAATGAGCAGTTCTTC

d_gene: .
abundance: once
v_gene: TRBV7-2
j_gene: TRBJ2-5
CDR3aa: CASSPLGRDQETQYF
CDR3nt: TGTGCCAGCAGCCCTCTGGGTCGGGACCAAGAGACCCAGTACTTC

d_gene: .
abundance: many
v_gene: TRBV6-2/TRBV6-3
j_gene: TRBJ2-7
CDR3aa: CASSAQGLEQYF
CDR3nt: TGTGCCAGCAGTGCCCAGGGTCTGGAGCAGTACTTC

d_gene: TRBD2
abundance: few
v_gene: TRBV29-1
j_gene: TRBJ2-1
CDR3aa: CSVEGGYTEQFF
CDR3nt: TGCAGCGTTGAGGGGGGGTACACTGAGCAGTTCTTC

d_gene: .
abundance: .
v_gene: TRBV11-1
j_gene: TRBJ1-1
CDR3aa: CASSLGSKRAGLEAFF
CDR3nt: TGTGCCAGCAGCTTAGGTTCTAAGAGGGCCGGATTAGAAGCTTTCTTT

d_gene: .
abundance: .
v_gene: TRBV6-1
j_gene: TRBJ1-2
CDR3aa: CASSEQGVKANYGYTF
CDR3nt: TGTGCCAGCAGTGAACAAGGAGTTAAAGCTAACTATGGCTACACCTTC

d_gene: TRBD1
abundance: .
v_gene: TRBV27
j_gene: TRBJ1-1
CDR3aa: CASSLAVGQENTEAFF
CDR3nt: TGTGCCAGCAGTTTAGCTGTCGGACAGGAGAACACTGAAGCTTTCTTT

d_gene: .
abundance: .
v_gene: TRBV6-5
j_gene: TRBJ1-1
CDR3aa: CASRFTGRSNTEAFF
CDR3nt: TGTGCCAGCAGATTTACAGGGAGATCGAACACTGAAGCTTTCTTT

d_gene: .
abundance: .
v_gene: TRBV19
j_gene: TRBJ2-7
CDR3aa: CASSGRDRRGTGQYF
CDR3nt: TGTGCCAGTAGTGGTCGGGACCGGAGGGGAACGGGGCAGTACTTC

d_gene: .
abundance: .
v_gene: TRBV3-1/TRBV3-2
j_gene: TRBJ1-6
CDR3aa: CASSQGRDTYNSPLHF
CDR3nt: TGTGCCAGCAGCCAAGGCCGGGACACCTATAATTCACCCCTCCACTTT

d_gene: .
abundance: few
v_gene: TRBV11-2
j_gene: TRBJ2-5
CDR3aa: CASSGPGKETQYF
CDR3nt: TGTGCCAGCAGCGGGCCGGGAAAAGAGACCCAGTACTTC

d_gene: TRBD1
abundance: .
v_gene: TRBV15
j_gene: TRBJ1-4
CDR3aa: CATSSPGQTNEKLFF
CDR3nt: TGTGCCACCAGCAGCCCGGGACAGACTAATGAAAAACTGTTTTTT

d_gene: .
abundance: .
v_gene: TRBV5-6
j_gene: TRBJ1-2
CDR3aa: CASSLAGGYTF
CDR3nt: TGTGCCAGCAGCTTGGCGGGTGGCTACACCTTC

d_gene: .
abundance: .
v_gene: TRBV18
j_gene: TRBJ1-1
CDR3aa: CASSPTGDTEAFF
CDR3nt: TGTGCCAGCTCACCTACGGGGGACACTGAAGCTTTCTTT

d_gene: .
abundance: .
v_gene: TRBV7-2
j_gene: TRBJ1-5
CDR3aa: CASSLERNQPQHF
CDR3nt: TGTGCCAGCAGCTTAGAGAGAAATCAGCCCCAGCATTTT

d_gene: TRBD1
abundance: .
v_gene: TRBV7-8
j_gene: TRBJ1-1
CDR3aa: CASSLVGTGERKITEAFF
CDR3nt: TGTGCCAGCAGCTTAGTTGGGACAGGGGAAAGAAAGATAACTGAAGCTTTCTTT

d_gene: .
abundance: once
v_gene: TRBV11-2
j_gene: TRBJ2-7
CDR3aa: CASSRGLSYEQYF
CDR3nt: TGTGCCAGCAGTCGCGGACTATCCTACGAGCAGTACTTC

d_gene: TRBD2
abundance: .
v_gene: TRBV6-5
j_gene: TRBJ2-5
CDR3aa: CASRTTSGEETQYF
CDR3nt: TGTGCCAGCAGAACAACTAGCGGAGAAGAGACCCAGTACTTC

d_gene: TRBD1
abundance: .
v_gene: TRBV5-1
j_gene: TRBJ2-6
CDR3aa: CASDREPGANVLTF
CDR3nt: TGCGCCAGCGACAGGGAACCTGGGGCCAACGTCCTGACTTTC

d_gene: .
abundance: .
v_gene: TRBV6-1
j_gene: TRBJ1-5
CDR3aa: CASSELSPEPQHF
CDR3nt: TGTGCCAGCAGTGAACTGAGCCCCGAGCCCCAGCATTTT

d_gene: TRBD2
abundance: .
v_gene: TRBV18
j_gene: TRBJ2-3
CDR3aa: CASSPRGSGGRTDTQYF
CDR3nt: TGTGCCAGCTCACCACGGGGTAGCGGGGGCCGCACAGATACGCAGTATTTT

d_gene: .
abundance: .
v_gene: TRBV27
j_gene: TRBJ1-2
CDR3aa: CASSQESTGTRRDGYTF
CDR3nt: TGTGCCAGCAGCCAAGAGTCGACCGGGACCCGGAGGGATGGCTACACCTTC

d_gene: .
abundance: .
v_gene: TRBV12-3/TRBV12-4
j_gene: TRBJ2-7
CDR3aa: CASSLLALYEQYF
CDR3nt: TGTGCCAGCAGTTTATTGGCCCTGTACGAGCAGTACTTC

d_gene: TRBD1
abundance: .
v_gene: TRBV4-3
j_gene: TRBJ1-2
CDR3aa: CASSQDGGTGSLYGYTF
CDR3nt: TGCGCCAGCAGCCAAGATGGGGGGACAGGATCCCTTTATGGCTACACCTTC

d_gene: .
abundance: .
v_gene: TRBV19
j_gene: TRBJ2-7
CDR3aa: CASSMAGTYEQYF
CDR3nt: TGTGCCAGTAGTATGGCGGGAACCTACGAGCAGTACTTC

d_gene: TRBD1
abundance: .
v_gene: TRBV7-9
j_gene: TRBJ1-5
CDR3aa: CASSTGDNQPQHF
CDR3nt: TGTGCCAGCAGCACAGGGGACAATCAGCCCCAGCATTTT

d_gene: TRBD1
abundance: .
v_gene: TRBV9
j_gene: TRBJ1-6
CDR3aa: CASSSGQGEASPLHF
CDR3nt: TGTGCCAGCAGTTCGGGACAGGGGGAAGCCTCACCCCTCCACTTT

d_gene: TRBD2
abundance: few
v_gene: TRBV25-1
j_gene: TRBJ2-3
CDR3aa: CASSEYSGGRPSTDTQYF
CDR3nt: TGTGCCAGCAGTGAATACAGCGGGGGGCGCCCAAGCACAGATACGCAGTATTTT

d_gene: .
abundance: .
v_gene: TRBV5-1
j_gene: TRBJ2-2
CDR3aa: CASSLDPQGSTGELFF
CDR3nt: TGCGCCAGCAGCTTGGACCCACAGGGATCCACCGGGGAGCTGTTTTTT

d_gene: .
abundance: once
v_gene: TRBV10-1
j_gene: TRBJ2-5
CDR3aa: CASSEQSGTQYF
CDR3nt: TGCGCCAGCAGTGAACAGTCAGGGACCCAGTACTTC

d_gene: .
abundance: .
v_gene: TRBV5-6
j_gene: TRBJ1-6
CDR3aa: CASSSTGTFRGALHF
CDR3nt: TGTGCCAGCAGCTCAACCGGGACCTTCCGGGGGGCCCTCCACTTT

d_gene: TRBD1
abundance: once
v_gene: TRBV7-2
j_gene: TRBJ2-7
CDR3aa: CASSPGQGRTYEQYF
CDR3nt: TGTGCCAGCAGCCCCGGACAGGGTAGAACCTACGAGCAGTACTTC

d_gene: .
abundance: once
v_gene: TRBV9
j_gene: TRBJ2-2
CDR3aa: CASSVRGNANTGELFF
CDR3nt: TGTGCCAGCAGCGTACGGGGGAACGCGAACACCGGGGAGCTGTTTTTT

d_gene: TRBD1
abundance: .
v_gene: TRBV6-6
j_gene: TRBJ1-6
CDR3aa: CASSYAGQGFSPLHF
CDR3nt: TGTGCCAGCAGTTACGCGGGACAGGGTTTTTCACCCCTCCACTTT

d_gene: TRBD1
abundance: .
v_gene: TRBV3-1/TRBV3-2
j_gene: TRBJ2-7
CDR3aa: CASSHRGSGTGLSYEQYF
CDR3nt: TGTGCCAGCAGCCATAGGGGTTCCGGGACAGGGCTTTCCTACGAGCAGTACTTC

d_gene: TRBD2
abundance: .
v_gene: TRBV5-5
j_gene: TRBJ2-5
CDR3aa: CASSLDLAGFRETQYF
CDR3nt: TGTGCCAGCAGCTTGGATCTAGCGGGGTTCCGAGAGACCCAGTACTTC

d_gene: TRBD1
abundance: .
v_gene: TRBV5-5
j_gene: TRBJ2-7
CDR3aa: CASSLDRGREQYF
CDR3nt: TGTGCCAGCAGTTTGGACAGGGGCCGCGAGCAGTACTTC

d_gene: TRBD1
abundance: .
v_gene: TRBV2
j_gene: TRBJ1-2
CDR3aa: CASRQTGVGYGYTF
CDR3nt: TGTGCCAGCAGACAAACAGGGGTTGGCTATGGCTACACCTTC

d_gene: .
abundance: .
v_gene: TRBV3-1/TRBV3-2
j_gene: TRBJ1-2
CDR3aa: CASSQGWDSGRGYTF
CDR3nt: TGTGCCAGCAGCCAAGGTTGGGATTCGGGGAGAGGCTACACCTTC

d_gene: .
abundance: .
v_gene: TRBV7-3
j_gene: TRBJ2-7
CDR3aa: CASSLYQGGTYEQYF
CDR3nt: TGTGCCAGCAGCTTATATCAGGGTGGGACCTACGAGCAGTACTTC

d_gene: .
abundance: .
v_gene: TRBV19
j_gene: TRBJ1-5
CDR3aa: CASTSRGIIGGNQPQHF
CDR3nt: TGTGCCAGTACCAGTAGGGGGATTATAGGGGGTAATCAGCCCCAGCATTTT